The rows below give T cell receptor beta chains drawn from one sample of a study of shared clonotypes between healthy human individuals. The repertoire was sequenced with immunoSEQ multiplex PCR; TCRdb's copy has only in-frame clones and lacks some. The repertoire holds some 500,000 clones, with roughly 80% as singletons. Sequenced material: PBMCs. The receptors come from a woman aged 40 to 50 in good health. Some clones in this sample may be carry-over from other donors' samples. The CDR3 runs from the conserved cysteine through the conserved F or W. The D gene is left open where the match is weak. Some rows mark clone size as missing; the rest say once, few, many or name a class of expanded clone.

J gene: TRBJ2-4
clone size: .
V gene: TRBV7-2
D gene: TRBD1
CDR3 DNA: TGTGCCAGCAGCTTAGACAGGGGGCTTAGAAACATTCAGTACTTC
CDR3 protein: CASSLDRGLRNIQYF

J gene: TRBJ1-2
clone size: .
V gene: TRBV6-1
D gene: .
CDR3 DNA: TGTGCCAGTAAAACTGGGCACTCTGCTAACTATGGCTACACCTTC
CDR3 protein: CASKTGHSANYGYTF

J gene: TRBJ2-6
clone size: .
V gene: TRBV6-5
D gene: .
CDR3 DNA: TGTGCCAGCAGTTACAGCCGCTCTGGGGCCAACGTCCTGACTTTC
CDR3 protein: CASSYSRSGANVLTF

J gene: TRBJ2-3
clone size: few
V gene: TRBV10-3
D gene: .
CDR3 DNA: TGTGCCATCAGTGTCGGGGCCACAGATACGCAGTATTTT
CDR3 protein: CAISVGATDTQYF

J gene: TRBJ1-1
clone size: .
V gene: TRBV19
D gene: TRBD1
CDR3 DNA: TGTGCCAGTAGTGATGGACAGGGTGAAAACACTGAAGCTTTCTTT
CDR3 protein: CASSDGQGENTEAFF

J gene: TRBJ2-7
clone size: once
V gene: TRBV11-2
D gene: .
CDR3 DNA: TGTGCCAGCAGCGCGACGGGACCCTCCTACGAGCAGTACTTC
CDR3 protein: CASSATGPSYEQYF

J gene: TRBJ2-1
clone size: few
V gene: TRBV2
D gene: .
CDR3 DNA: TGTGCCAGCACCCTTTGGGCAGGGGCGGATAGTGAGCAGTTCTTC
CDR3 protein: CASTLWAGADSEQFF

J gene: TRBJ2-6
clone size: .
V gene: TRBV19
D gene: .
CDR3 DNA: TGTGCCAGTAAGCAGGGTTGGGCCAACGTCCTGACTTTC
CDR3 protein: CASKQGWANVLTF

J gene: TRBJ2-7
clone size: .
V gene: TRBV2
D gene: TRBD2
CDR3 DNA: TGTGCCAGCGACTTAGCGGGATCCTACGAGCAGTACTTC
CDR3 protein: CASDLAGSYEQYF

J gene: TRBJ2-3
clone size: .
V gene: TRBV7-2
D gene: TRBD2
CDR3 DNA: TGTGCCAGCAGCTTAGTTACTAGCGCCTTGGCAGATACGCAGTATTTT
CDR3 protein: CASSLVTSALADTQYF

J gene: TRBJ2-5
clone size: .
V gene: TRBV5-1
D gene: TRBD1
CDR3 DNA: TGCGCCAGCAGCTTGGAGGGACAGGGTGAGACCCAGTACTTC
CDR3 protein: CASSLEGQGETQYF

J gene: TRBJ2-5
clone size: once
V gene: TRBV7-9
D gene: .
CDR3 DNA: TGTGCCAGCAGACAGGGCGGTCTGGAGACCCAGTACTTC
CDR3 protein: CASRQGGLETQYF

J gene: TRBJ2-7
clone size: .
V gene: TRBV11-1
D gene: .
CDR3 DNA: TGTGCCAGCAGCTTAGGTTCTGGAAGCTCCTACGAGCAGTACTTC
CDR3 protein: CASSLGSGSSYEQYF

J gene: TRBJ2-7
clone size: few
V gene: TRBV7-2
D gene: .
CDR3 DNA: TGTGCCAGCAGCCCGCAAGGTGGGGCGCTGGAGCAGTACTTC
CDR3 protein: CASSPQGGALEQYF

J gene: TRBJ2-7
clone size: .
V gene: TRBV7-9
D gene: .
CDR3 DNA: TGTGCCAGCAGCCCGTGGGGGTACGAGCAGTACTTC
CDR3 protein: CASSPWGYEQYF

J gene: TRBJ2-7
clone size: .
V gene: TRBV27
D gene: TRBD2
CDR3 DNA: TGTGCCAGCAGTTCGGGACTAGCGGGAGGTTACGAGCAGTACTTC
CDR3 protein: CASSSGLAGGYEQYF

J gene: TRBJ2-1
clone size: .
V gene: TRBV5-6
D gene: TRBD2
CDR3 DNA: TGTGCCAGCAGCTTGGCGGCTAGCGGAAGCTCCTACAATGAGCAGTTCTTC
CDR3 protein: CASSLAASGSSYNEQFF

J gene: TRBJ2-7
clone size: once
V gene: TRBV19
D gene: TRBD2
CDR3 DNA: TGTGCCAGTAGTCGGCGGGGGTCCAACTACGAGCAGTACTTC
CDR3 protein: CASSRRGSNYEQYF

J gene: TRBJ2-1
clone size: .
V gene: TRBV4-2
D gene: TRBD2
CDR3 DNA: TGTGCCAGCAGCCAAAATCCTAGCGGGAATGATTACAATGAGCAGTTCTTC
CDR3 protein: CASSQNPSGNDYNEQFF

J gene: TRBJ2-2
clone size: .
V gene: TRBV21-1
D gene: .
CDR3 DNA: TGTGCCAGCAGCGCCCGACTAGCGGGAGGCACCACCGGGGAGCTGTTTTTT
CDR3 protein: CASSARLAGGTTGELFF

J gene: TRBJ1-5
clone size: .
V gene: TRBV28
D gene: .
CDR3 DNA: TGTGCCAGCAGTTTATGGCGCGGTGGGGCCCATCAGCCCCAGCATTTT
CDR3 protein: CASSLWRGGAHQPQHF

J gene: TRBJ2-5
clone size: .
V gene: TRBV4-3
D gene: TRBD1
CDR3 DNA: TGCGCCAGCAGCCAAGGAACAGGGGGAGAGACCCAGTACTTC
CDR3 protein: CASSQGTGGETQYF

J gene: TRBJ1-1
clone size: many
V gene: TRBV10-3
D gene: .
CDR3 DNA: TGTGCCATCAGTGAAAATGTAGGGAACACTGAAGCTTTCTTT
CDR3 protein: CAISENVGNTEAFF

J gene: TRBJ2-7
clone size: .
V gene: TRBV7-9
D gene: .
CDR3 DNA: TGTGCCAGAAGCTGTCCCACGAGACGGTCCGAGCAGTACTTC
CDR3 protein: CARSCPTRRSEQYF

J gene: TRBJ1-2
clone size: once
V gene: TRBV28
D gene: .
CDR3 DNA: TGTGCCAGCAGACCCCCCGGCAGGGTCGTCTATGGCTACACCTTC
CDR3 protein: CASRPPGRVVYGYTF

J gene: TRBJ2-5
clone size: .
V gene: TRBV4-1
D gene: TRBD2
CDR3 DNA: TGCGCCAGCAGCCTGGGGACTAGCAGGACAGAGACCCAGTACTTC
CDR3 protein: CASSLGTSRTETQYF

J gene: TRBJ2-1
clone size: .
V gene: TRBV5-1
D gene: .
CDR3 DNA: TGCGCCAGCAGCTTGGCGCGGGACCTTTACAATGAGCAGTTCTTC
CDR3 protein: CASSLARDLYNEQFF

J gene: TRBJ2-1
clone size: .
V gene: TRBV14
D gene: TRBD2
CDR3 DNA: TGTGCCAGCAGCCGAAGGCGTGGACTAGCGGGAGCATCGGACAATGAGCAGTTCTTC
CDR3 protein: CASSRRRGLAGASDNEQFF

J gene: TRBJ2-2
clone size: .
V gene: TRBV28
D gene: .
CDR3 DNA: TGTGCCAGTGTCAGGAGAGACACCGGGGAGCTGTTTTTT
CDR3 protein: CASVRRDTGELFF

J gene: TRBJ1-4
clone size: .
V gene: TRBV7-2
D gene: .
CDR3 DNA: TGTGCCAGCAGCTTAACCCGGGGAAGTGAAAAACTGTTTTTT
CDR3 protein: CASSLTRGSEKLFF

J gene: TRBJ1-1
clone size: .
V gene: TRBV9
D gene: .
CDR3 DNA: TGTGCCAGCAGCCCCGGTCCGTCTGGCACTGAAGCTTTCTTT
CDR3 protein: CASSPGPSGTEAFF

J gene: TRBJ2-2
clone size: once
V gene: TRBV4-1
D gene: .
CDR3 DNA: TGCGCCAGCAGCCGGAGTAACACCGGGGAGCTGTTTTTT
CDR3 protein: CASSRSNTGELFF

J gene: TRBJ1-2
clone size: once
V gene: TRBV18
D gene: TRBD1
CDR3 DNA: TGTGCCAGCTCACCCGTACAGGGGTTTGACTATGGCTACACCTTC
CDR3 protein: CASSPVQGFDYGYTF

J gene: TRBJ2-7
clone size: .
V gene: TRBV29-1
D gene: TRBD1
CDR3 DNA: TGCAGCGTTGCTTTAGGGACAGGGGAAGAAGAGCAGTACTTC
CDR3 protein: CSVALGTGEEEQYF

J gene: TRBJ2-5
clone size: .
V gene: TRBV2
D gene: .
CDR3 DNA: TGTGCCAGCATCGGAGAGACCCAGTACTTC
CDR3 protein: CASIGETQYF

J gene: TRBJ1-5
clone size: .
V gene: TRBV7-9
D gene: .
CDR3 DNA: TGTGCCAGCAGCCTCCGGGGGGACCAGCCCCAGCATTTT
CDR3 protein: CASSLRGDQPQHF

J gene: TRBJ2-3
clone size: few
V gene: TRBV4-2
D gene: .
CDR3 DNA: TGTGCCAGCAGCCAAGGGACGGGACACACAGATACGCAGTATTTT
CDR3 protein: CASSQGTGHTDTQYF

J gene: TRBJ2-1
clone size: .
V gene: TRBV5-1
D gene: TRBD2
CDR3 DNA: TGCGCCAGCACCTTCGAGACCGGGGGGTTAAATGAGCAGTTCTTC
CDR3 protein: CASTFETGGLNEQFF

J gene: TRBJ2-3
clone size: few
V gene: TRBV7-8
D gene: TRBD2
CDR3 DNA: TGTGCCAGCATCGGGGGGGACACAGATACGCAGTATTTT
CDR3 protein: CASIGGDTDTQYF

J gene: TRBJ2-2
clone size: .
V gene: TRBV25-1
D gene: .
CDR3 DNA: TGTGCCAGCAGTGACCCCAGACACCACACCGGGGAGCTGTTTTTT
CDR3 protein: CASSDPRHHTGELFF

J gene: TRBJ2-1
clone size: .
V gene: TRBV28
D gene: .
CDR3 DNA: TGTGCCAGCAGTTTAGACTACAATGAGCAGTTCTTC
CDR3 protein: CASSLDYNEQFF

J gene: TRBJ2-3
clone size: .
V gene: TRBV18
D gene: .
CDR3 DNA: TGTGCCAGCTCACCACCGAAGGGCAGTGAAAGCACAGATACGCAGTATTTT
CDR3 protein: CASSPPKGSESTDTQYF

J gene: TRBJ2-2
clone size: .
V gene: TRBV10-3
D gene: .
CDR3 DNA: TGTGCCATCAGTGAGTCACTGGAGAACACCGGGGAGCTGTTTTTT
CDR3 protein: CAISESLENTGELFF

J gene: TRBJ2-1
clone size: .
V gene: TRBV10-3
D gene: .
CDR3 DNA: TGTGCCATCAGTGAGGCTGAAGCCCATGAGCAGTTCTTC
CDR3 protein: CAISEAEAHEQFF

J gene: TRBJ1-4
clone size: .
V gene: TRBV28
D gene: .
CDR3 DNA: TGTGCCAGCCAGTCTGCAGCAACTAATGAAAAACTGTTTTTT
CDR3 protein: CASQSAATNEKLFF

J gene: TRBJ2-7
clone size: few
V gene: TRBV28
D gene: .
CDR3 DNA: TGTGCCAGCAGTTTTTATACCTACGAGCAGTACTTC
CDR3 protein: CASSFYTYEQYF

J gene: TRBJ1-2
clone size: .
V gene: TRBV7-2
D gene: .
CDR3 DNA: TGTGCCAGCAGCCCCCCGGTGGACTCATATGGCTACACCTTC
CDR3 protein: CASSPPVDSYGYTF

J gene: TRBJ1-4
clone size: .
V gene: TRBV11-2
D gene: .
CDR3 DNA: TGTGCCAGCAGCTTAGATCTTGGGGAGAAACTGTTTTTT
CDR3 protein: CASSLDLGEKLFF

J gene: TRBJ2-5
clone size: .
V gene: TRBV6-5
D gene: TRBD1
CDR3 DNA: TGTGCCAGCAGGGGAACCGGGACAGAAGAGACCCAGTACTTC
CDR3 protein: CASRGTGTEETQYF

J gene: TRBJ1-1
clone size: .
V gene: TRBV5-1
D gene: .
CDR3 DNA: TGCGCCAGCAGCTTGGACAGATCGAACACTGAAGCTTTCTTT
CDR3 protein: CASSLDRSNTEAFF

J gene: TRBJ2-7
clone size: .
V gene: TRBV16
D gene: .
CDR3 DNA: TGTGCCAGCAGCCAATTGGCGGGCCCCCGGGGGGAGCAGTACTTC
CDR3 protein: CASSQLAGPRGEQYF

J gene: TRBJ2-1
clone size: .
V gene: TRBV28
D gene: .
CDR3 DNA: TGTGCCAGCAGTTTACTCACAGGGTACAATGAGCAGTTCTTC
CDR3 protein: CASSLLTGYNEQFF

J gene: TRBJ1-5
clone size: .
V gene: TRBV4-2
D gene: .
CDR3 DNA: TGTGCCAGCAGCCAAGATTTGATCGGCAATCAGCCCCAGCATTTT
CDR3 protein: CASSQDLIGNQPQHF

J gene: TRBJ1-2
clone size: .
V gene: TRBV2
D gene: .
CDR3 DNA: TGTGCCAGCAAAAGGACCGCTAACTATGGCTACACCTTC
CDR3 protein: CASKRTANYGYTF